This T cell receptor beta chain was captured by sequencing in a study of CD8 T cells in ankylosing spondylitis. This clonotype was counted a few times. Its target is not known. Regarding the study as a whole: Researchers report that disease-linked clones proved CD8+ and relatively rare in peripheral blood. Seemingly distinctive of ankylosing spondylitis blood was a TCR beta motif formed by eight highly homologous variants.

TCRdb re-derived calls from the 5' RACE reads in MiXCR, one entry per CDR3 protein. This table holds about 180,000 distinct CDR3 sequences, roughly 10% found once. The CDR3 loop spans 14 amino acids. Germline V gene sequence: CDR1 SGHNT, CDR2 YYREEE (reference sequence). Trimming left V 6 bases short and J 2 bases short, with 13 bases between. Specimen: blood, either unsorted or a sorted T cell fraction (not recorded which). The chain is built from TRBV5-4 and TRBJ2-3; D ambiguous. This TCR was sampled from a female donor with ankylosing spondylitis or in good health (not recorded which). CDR3 region: CASNLHGTTDTQYF. For the CDR3, the DNA is TGTGCCAGCAACTTACACGGAACCACAGATACGCAGTATTTT.